These 18 T cell receptor beta chains originate from one sample sequenced in a study of blood T cell repertoires in COVID-19. Libraries were prepared by immunoSEQ multiplex PCR; TCRdb keeps only in-frame clonotypes and omits some of them. Altogether around 95,000 clones are present, roughly 92% being singletons, with the ten largest covering roughly 1.9%. Sequencing was done on a sample of peripheral blood. Receptor source: a man aged 50 to 59 with active COVID-19.

This chain joins TRBV27 and TRBJ2-7, with D tentatively TRBD2 (6 bases). Per germline, CDR1 MNHEY and CDR2 SMNVEV (reference sequence). This CDR3 comprises 11 residues. Trimming took off 4 bases at V and 7 bases at J, with 8 bases between the two ends. CDR3 sequence: CASSWGREQYF. CDR3 DNA sequence: TGTGCCAGCAGTTGGGGGAGGGAGCAGTACTTC.

The chain couples TRBV18 to TRBJ1-5; tentative D call: TRBD1 (6 bases). Germline CDR1 is KGHSH and CDR2 is LQKENI. Trimming pared 2 bases from V and 5 bases from J, leaving 10 bases between. CDR3 size: 14 residues. The CDR3 is CASSPKGGDQPQHF. CDR3 sequence (DNA): TGTGCCAGCTCACCAAAAGGGGGAGATCAGCCCCAGCATTTT.

The V call is TRBV7-8, the J call TRBJ2-7; 7 bases are shared with TRBD1. Germline V lookup: CDR1 SGHVS, CDR2 FQNEAQ. This CDR3 is 14 amino acids long. Trimming removed 4 bases from V and 2 bases from J; junction bases left unmatched: 5. Written as DNA, the CDR3 is TGTGCCAGCAGCTCCGACAGGGTTCCCTACGAGCAGTACTTC. It encodes CASSSDRVPYEQYF.

The V gene is TRBV5-1, the J gene TRBJ2-7, with 8 bases lining up with TRBD1. This CDR3 is 16 amino acids long. Germline loops: CDR1 SGHRS, CDR2 YFSETQ. With V trimmed by 4 bases and J by 0 bases, 9 bases remained unmatched. Written as DNA, the CDR3 is TGCGCCAGCAGCGCCAACAGGGGGGCATACTCCTACGAGCAGTACTTC. Translation: CASSANRGAYSYEQYF.

This chain links TRBV24-1 with TRBJ2-3; TRBD2 agrees at 7 bases. Germline CDR1 reads KGHDR; CDR2 reads SFDVKD. This CDR3 is built from 15 residues. After removal of 3 bases from V and 1 base from J, the junction contained 3 bases not matched to a gene. CDR3 sequence reads: CATSDRRGGTDTQYF. The DNA for the CDR3 is TGTGCCACCAGTGATCGCCGGGGGGGCACAGATACGCAGTATTTT.

This clone was counted a single time. CDR3 amino acids: CASSLVAGGGLTGELFF. CDR3 DNA sequence: TGCGCCAGCAGCTTGGTAGCTGGCGGGGGACTAACCGGGGAGCTGTTTTTT. The gene calls are TRBV5-1 and TRBJ2-2; 7 bases agree with TRBD2. Per germline, CDR1 SGHRS and CDR2 YFSETQ. The CDR3 length is 17 residues. Losses at the gene ends were 0 bases for V and 5 bases for J; bases not matched to a gene: 10.

This clone was seen a few times. This chain uses TRBV18 with TRBJ2-2; D is perhaps TRBD1 (5 bases). The CDR3 runs 15 residues. Trimming left V 5 bases short and J 0 bases short, with 10 bases between. Per the germline V gene, CDR1 is KGHSH and CDR2 is LQKENI. This CDR3 is CASSAGHSNTGELFF. In DNA form, the CDR3 reads TGTGCCAGCTCAGCCGGACATTCGAACACCGGGGAGCTGTTTTTT.

With regard to this clone: The sample holds other DNA sequences that translate to the same CDR3. The J gene is TRBJ1-5, the V gene TRBV2; 8 nucleotides align to TRBD1. Per the germline V gene, CDR1 is SNHLY and CDR2 is FYNNEI. Trimming cost V 8 bases and J 4 bases; bases outside gene matches: 4. The CDR3 sequence is 13 residues long. The CDR3 spells CASGRQGNQPQHF. As DNA, the CDR3 is TGTGCCAGCGGCCGACAGGGGAATCAGCCCCAGCATTTT.

The rearrangement links TRBV5-5 to TRBJ2-5; TRBD2 aligns across 9 bases. The CDR3 has 16 residues. The V and J ends lost 0 bases and 5 bases, in that order; junction bases with no gene match: 8. Germline CDR1 reads SGHKS; CDR2 reads YYEKEE (reference sequence). The CDR3 loop reads CASSLEVAGAGETQYF. CDR3 nucleotide sequence: TGTGCCAGCAGCTTGGAGGTAGCGGGGGCCGGGGAGACCCAGTACTTC.

V is TRBV7-3 and J is TRBJ1-1; 7 bases align to TRBD1. The CDR3 extends over 15 amino acids. Germline-derived CDR1 and CDR2 are SGHTA and FQGTGA. V lost 3 bases to trimming and J lost 1 base; unmatched junction nucleotides: 5. The DNA of the CDR3 is TGTGCCAGCAGCTTCACCGGGACAGCGAACACTGAAGCTTTCTTT. Translation: CASSFTGTANTEAFF.

The chain links TRBV6-5 to TRBJ2-1; D call uncertain. The germline CDR1 and CDR2 sequences are MNHEY and SVGAGI. V was shortened by 4 bases and J by 1 base, with 11 bases between the two germline ends. This CDR3 comprises 15 residues. CDR3 coding DNA: TGTGCCAGCAGTTTGGTTCTCGGGTCCTACAATGAGCAGTTCTTC. This sequence encodes CASSLVLGSYNEQFF.

V usage is TRBV19 and J usage is TRBJ2-2, with 7 bases aligning to TRBD1. The CDR3 runs to 15 residues. V was clipped by 3 bases and J by 5 bases; unmatched bases: 6. Germline CDR1 is LNHDA and CDR2 is SQIVND (reference sequence). The CDR3 protein is CASSIRTGITGELFF. DNA for the CDR3: TGTGCCAGTAGTATCCGGACAGGAATTACCGGGGAGCTGTTTTTT.

The chain joins TRBV5-1 to TRBJ2-5, with 10 bases that match TRBD1. The V gene's germline CDR1 is SGHRS and CDR2 YFSETQ. Trimming at V came to 3 bases and at J to 2 bases, leaving 7 bases not matched to a gene. There are 16 residues in the CDR3. Written as DNA, the CDR3 is TGCGCCAGCAGCTCCGACAGGGGGCGACGGCAAGAGACCCAGTACTTC. Amino acids: CASSSDRGRRQETQYF.

The chain has TRBV7-3 and TRBJ2-2; D remains ambiguous. The CDR3 loop spans 13 amino acids. V shed 1 base and J shed 6 bases, with 6 bases lying between them. In germline, CDR1 is SGHTA, CDR2 FQGTGA. CDR3 protein: CASSLNNAGELFF. The CDR3, as DNA: TGTGCCAGCAGCTTAAACAACGCCGGGGAGCTGTTTTTT.

J is TRBJ1-5 and V is TRBV28, with 8 bases matching TRBD1. This CDR3 spans 17 amino acids. Trimming took 6 bases from V and 6 from J; bases not matched to a gene: 16. CDR1 is MDHEN and CDR2 is SYDVKM in the germline V gene. The CDR3, as DNA: TGTGCCAGCAGGAGGGGGCAGGGGGCGTTCGTCGGTCAGCCCCAGCATTTT. This translates into CASRRGQGAFVGQPQHF.

The chain employs TRBV27 and TRBJ2-1; D may be TRBD1 (5 bases). The germline gives CDR1 MNHEY, CDR2 SMNVEV (reference sequence). There are 15 residues in the CDR3. Trimming cost V 0 bases and J 2 bases, with 8 bases left between them. The CDR3 loop is CASSLSATAYNEQFF. CDR3 sequence (DNA): TGTGCCAGCAGTTTATCGGCGACAGCCTACAATGAGCAGTTCTTC.

The chain couples TRBV24-1 to TRBJ1-4, with TRBD1 matching 7 bases. V dropped 0 bases and J dropped 8; count of bases not matched to a gene: 8. CDR1 is KGHDR and CDR2 is SFDVKD in the germline V gene. There are 16 residues in the CDR3. CDR3 sequence: CATSDLREGAGEKLFF. The CDR3 DNA follows: TGTGCCACCAGTGATTTGCGGGAGGGGGCAGGAGAAAAACTGTTTTTT.

This clone was observed once. This chain links TRBV6-5 with TRBJ1-2; 8 nucleotides align to TRBD1. The germline CDR1 and CDR2 sequences are MNHEY and SVGAGI. V gave up 4 bases and J gave up 4 bases; unmatched junction bases: 11. The CDR3 has 16 residues. CDR3 nucleotide sequence: TGTGCCAGCAGTTTGTCAGGGGGCCAATTATCCTATGGCTACACCTTC. This gives the protein CASSLSGGQLSYGYTF.